The present T cell receptor beta chain was sequenced within a study of cytomegalovirus exposure and HLA in healthy donors (TCRdb year 2017). Background on the whole study: According to an earlier analysis of 587 of the donors, about 190 million T cells yielded approximately 120 million unique TCR beta sequences and approximately 300 Gb of sequence data. An early release that covered more than 550 HLA-typed donors contained approximately 320 gigabases of sequencing data and tens of millions of unique TCR sequences. Among the approximately 400 genotyped donors, under 90% belonged to the genetic ancestry cluster associated with self-reported Caucasian donors. The aim of the study was to test whether cataloging public T cell receptors could identify signatures of past pathogen exposure. The study profiled the T cell repertoires of more than 500 subjects by immunosequencing and related them to cytomegalovirus serostatus. Besides the first cohort of approximately 710 subjects, a separate validation cohort made up of 120 different subjects was used. To predict cytomegalovirus infection status, the study brought together high-throughput TCR immunosequencing, statistical association of individual TCRs with disease status, and machine learning. A later analysis re-examined previously published TCR beta repertoires from 610 or so donors and added high-resolution HLA genotyping to investigate patterns of TCR occurrence. Rather than using new phenotypic data, the later analysis identified candidate immune exposures from TCR beta sequences and from how often those sequences occurred across donors. An earlier analysis of fewer than 700 of the donors applied high-throughput TCR beta sequencing to assess whether each TCR beta V gene segment acted as functional or pseudogenic. Donor age, sex, ethnicity and CMV serostatus were collected together with the repertoire data. In a later genetic analysis, genome-wide SNP genotypes for about 55% of the roughly 700 donors were used, and that subset was treated as a discovery cohort. All discovery cohort repertoires had been generated using a single sequencing platform. Class I and class II HLA loci were covered by the typing at four-digit resolution. Typing coverage varied by locus: roughly 629-630 donors for A, B, C, DRB1 and DQB1; around 560 for DQA1; more than 600 for DPA1; roughly 470 for DPB1. Five DR-DQ haplotypes were treated as single units for association and clustering because of strong linkage in the cohort. Among 350 to 400 genotyped donors of the cohort, an average of 235,054 unique TCR beta nucleotide sequences were sequenced per donor, around a sixth of them non-productive.

To prepare the library, the immunoSEQ multiplex PCR assay was applied. For the multiplex PCR, a mixture combining 60 forward primers for TCR Vbeta segments and 13 reverse primers for TCR Jbeta segments was used. Amplification of the CDR3 region of rearranged TCR beta genes was performed with a multiplex PCR assay on genomic DNA. The amplified TCR beta libraries were sequenced on the Illumina HiSeq System as 87-base-pair reads. In the authors' own workflow: In a later analysis, tens of millions of unique TCR beta chains were counted across the roughly 700 repertoires, and around 10 million of these chains were shared by at least two donors. Raw reads were error-corrected and collapsed into unique sequences by a nearest-neighbor algorithm in which closely related sequences were merged to remove PCR and sequencing errors. CDR3 sequences were aligned to IMGT reference sequences to assign V, D and J gene segments. For a sequence to be retained, a match of at least six nucleotides to both a V gene segment and a J gene segment was required. A rearrangement counted as productive if the CDR3 had no stop codons and remained in frame with V and J, and every other rearrangement counted as non-productive. Following IMGT convention, CDR3 was defined as the stretch from the second conserved V-encoded cysteine up to the conserved J-encoded phenylalanine. Sequences without an unambiguous match to a single V gene segment were excluded from the earlier analysis of over 500 of the donors. An earlier analysis of around 600 of the donors classified V segments as functional when productive rearrangements were above 56.7% and as segregating when the standard deviation between donors was above 5%. A statistical classification framework was developed to diagnose cytomegalovirus status using the catalog of TCR beta chain sequences. V and J gene assignment, in a later analysis, came from comparing TCR nucleotide sequences with IMGT/GENE-DB human TR gene sequences. In a later analysis, CDR3 sequences and most-parsimonious VDJ recombination scenarios were assigned using the TCRdist pipeline. In a later analysis, each TCR beta chain was defined by its CDR3 amino acid sequence together with its V-gene family, and reads lacking a unique V-gene family were excluded. In a later analysis, 450 to 600 highly shared, low-generation-probability nucleotide sequences were removed to address suspected cross-contamination and a sequencing artifact. In a later analysis, a clonal expansion index for each public chain was calculated from normalized within-repertoire ranks of inferred template counts. Generation probabilities in a later analysis came from a VDJ recombination model fitted to out-of-frame rearrangements, and those results were checked against IGoR. Hypergeometric tests were used in a later analysis to score TCR-TCR, TCR-HLA and TCR-CMV co-occurrence, with a repertoire-size bias correction applied to the TCR pairs. In a later analysis, false discovery rates were estimated by permuting HLA or CMV assignments 20 times. A later analysis grouped co-occurring TCRs with DBSCAN, adding TCRdist sequence similarity when clustering within HLA-allele-positive subsets. Repertoires with fewer than 30,000 or more than 120,000 public chains, plus five repertoires with anomalous nucleotide sharing, were excluded from co-occurrence clustering. TCRdb carries this immuneACCESS record with in-frame sequences only. Its versions omit some clonotypes, under half of them owing to an unresolved V gene in the studies checked, with the rest unexplained. V and J calls and clone size follow that table, whereas D and trimming were derived from the DNA. The sample yields around 100,000 clones; approximately 71% were counted once. Of the sample, around 9.6% is held by the ten largest clones.

Overall study results and their limits: Most CMV-associated TCR beta chains appeared to be HLA-restricted in a later analysis, and the HLA associations seemed to be driven largely by CMV exposure. The presence/absence analyses assumed that sequencing depth was roughly uniform across donors, and that assumption may not be true. A group of highly shared sequence variants was considered likely to be a technical artifact of the sequencing pipeline. A few of the identified cytomegalovirus-associated TCR beta chains were confirmed in vitro to be specific for cytomegalovirus antigens. In both the original and validation cohorts, the classifier was reported to diagnose cytomegalovirus status with high specificity and sensitivity. According to a later analysis, parvovirus B19, influenza, CMV and Epstein-Barr virus appeared linked to several top co-occurrence clusters. This cohort had only TCR beta chains sequenced, and the lack of alpha or paired-chain data limited which features could be detected. A further reported finding was that TCR beta sequences accurately predicted the HLA-A and HLA-B alleles for most subjects in the first cohort. The authors suggested that the approach could potentially be generalized to other disease states and immunological phenotypes. In a later analysis, TCR association rates were found to vary across HLA loci, with the most associated TCRs seen for DRB1 alleles and the fewest for HLA-C alleles. For the cohort, immune exposure information was limited to CMV serostatus. Specific HLA alleles were associated with over 15,000 TCR beta sequences at a false discovery rate of 0.05 in a later analysis. Linkage disequilibrium might explain the correlated functional status among segregating V segments, but an unknown experimental factor could not be excluded. Because counts were too low, roughly 16 rarely observed V segments, including chromosome 9 orphons, were left out of the earlier analysis of some 640 of the donors. In an earlier analysis of more than 500 of the donors, most TCR beta V segments appeared in productive rearrangements about 87% or about 30% of the time, broadly matching IMGT annotations. Across donors, most TCR sequences were observed very rarely, whereas some public TCRs were present in many individuals. V-gene and J-gene trimming of TCR beta chains was associated with a missense DCLRE1C variant in a later genetic analysis, and the association was replicated in an independent cohort. Assigning TCR associations to individual alleles was difficult when HLA alleles, especially DR and DQ, strongly co-occurred. According to a later genetic analysis, donors in an Asian-associated ancestry cluster had fewer N-insertions in productive TCRs than the roughly 700-donor mean. A later analysis found that HLA-associated TCR beta chains were more clonally expanded and had lower generation probabilities than equally common non-associated chains. In the study, some 180 TCR beta chains were listed as associated with cytomegalovirus. Because HLA typing was missing for some donors at each locus, association tests included only the typed subset. Some IMGT-functional V segments, including TRBV6-2 and TRBV6-3, could not be told apart with the 87-base-pair reads, so those segments were excluded.

The cohort was made up of 500 to 850 healthy bone marrow donors. At the time of sampling, all cohort members were nominally healthy, though unrecorded immune exposures were likely present. The donor tested CMV seropositive, placing the donor among the 290 or so seropositive members of the cohort. Every donor gave a peripheral blood sample, and the peripheral blood mononuclear cells from that sample were used for TCR beta sequencing. The Qiagen DNeasy Blood Extraction Kit was used to extract genomic DNA from the blood cell samples. This clone was seen a handful of times. There is no known antigen for this receptor. The record has no base qualities; no much larger clone is one base away. Via the germline V gene, CDR1 is SNHLY and CDR2 FYNNEI. V lost 9 bases and J lost 8 bases, and the count of bases not matched to a germline gene is 8. Including the terminal cysteine and phenylalanine, the CDR3 comprises 13 residues. CDR3 DNA is the only sequence kept; it has 39 bases, read in frame from the first base.

The clonotype comes from a male donor in good health and CMV-seropositive. The chain is encoded by TRBV2 joined to TRBJ1-2; TRBD1 fits 11 bases in the junction. The sequenced sample consisted of PBMCs. The CDR3 region has the sequence CASSGQGAGGYTF. The base sequence is TGTGCCAGTTCCGGACAGGGGGCGGGCGGCTACACCTTC. Extended through the reference TRBV2 and TRBJ1-2 proteins, this CDR3 yields the full variable domain: EPEVTQTPSHQVTQMGQEVILRCVPISNHLYFYWYRQILGQKVEFLVSFYNNEISEKSEIFDDQFSVERPDGSNFTLKIRSTKLEDSAMYFCASSGQGAGGYTFGSGTRLTVV.